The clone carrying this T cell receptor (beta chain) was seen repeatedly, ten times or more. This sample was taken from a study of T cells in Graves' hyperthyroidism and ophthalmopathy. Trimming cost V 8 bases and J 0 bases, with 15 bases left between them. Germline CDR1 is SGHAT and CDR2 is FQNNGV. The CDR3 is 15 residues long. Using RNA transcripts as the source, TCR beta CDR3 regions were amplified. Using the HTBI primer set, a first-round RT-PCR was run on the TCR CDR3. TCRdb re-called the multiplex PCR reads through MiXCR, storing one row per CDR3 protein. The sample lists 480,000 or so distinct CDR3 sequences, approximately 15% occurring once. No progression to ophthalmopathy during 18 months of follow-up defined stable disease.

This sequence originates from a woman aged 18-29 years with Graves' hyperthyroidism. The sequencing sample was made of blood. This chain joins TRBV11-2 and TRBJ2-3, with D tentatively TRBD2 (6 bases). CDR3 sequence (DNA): TGTGCCAGCGAGGAGATCGGGACTAGCACAGATACGCAGTATTTT. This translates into CASEEIGTSTDTQYF.